This T cell receptor beta chain was sequenced in a study of shared clonotypes between healthy human individuals. Findings of the study overall: The generation probabilities recorded for non-shared clonotypes fell below those of clonotypes shared by all four donors.

None of the donors, who were healthy HIV-negative adults, had recently had acute infections or vaccinations. The authors divided CD4+ cells into CD45RA+ naive and CD45RA-negative memory subsets. The germline gives CDR1 MDHEN, CDR2 SYDVKM. The CDR3 is made up of 14 amino acids. V shed 6 bases, J shed 7 bases, and the junction held 7 bases outside the gene matches. Comments on this clone: The antigen is unknown.

Some clones are missing from TCRdb's copy, which holds only in-frame ones; the method was immunoSEQ multiplex PCR. The profile shows approximately 2.5 million clones, roughly 93% of them singletons. The origin of this receptor is a man in his late teens or twenties in good health. Some clones in this sample may be carry-over from other donors' samples. The sequenced material came from naive CD4+ T cells from PBMCs. As to subset: CD45RA+ positively selected. V and J are TRBV28 and TRBJ1-2; 11 bases agree with TRBD1. The CDR3 loop is CASRAGQGERGYTF. Written as DNA, the CDR3 is TGTGCCAGCAGAGCGGGACAGGGGGAACGTGGCTACACCTTC.